What follows is one T cell receptor beta chain and its context. Within the sample, other DNA sequences also encode this same CDR3. This sample is drawn from a study of control samples from healthy donors and cancer patients. V shed 0 bases and J shed 2 bases, with 5 bases lying between them. CDR3 length: 13 residues. Germline V lookup: CDR1 SGDLS, CDR2 YYNGEE. The assay was immunoSEQ multiplex PCR, and TCRdb's table has in-frame clones only and misses some. The repertoire holds about 250,000 clones, with roughly 82% as singletons. This TCR was recovered from a woman in her sixties or seventies with lung cancer. Sequencing was performed on PBMCs. V and J are TRBV9 and TRBJ1-1; D unclear. The CDR3 here is CASSVAPNTEAFF. The CDR3 DNA is TGTGCCAGCAGCGTAGCGCCTAACACTGAAGCTTTCTTT. Variable domain in full (rest from reference TRBV9 and TRBJ1-1): DSGVTQTPKHLITATGQRVTLRCSPRSGDLSVYWYQQSLDQGLQFLIQYYNGEERAKGNILERFSAQQFPDLHSELNLSSLELGDSALYFCASSVAPNTEAFFGQGTRLTVV.